The clone carrying this T cell receptor beta chain was counted ten times or more. This sample was included in a study of T-cell reconstitution after alpha-beta-depleted transplantation in children. Using unique molecular identifiers, the investigators prepared the TCRbeta library. Via MiXCR, TCRdb re-called the PCR reads, giving one row per CDR3 protein. The data show about 170,000 distinct CDR3 sequences, 8.5% to 14% seen once. The sequence derives from a boy aged 2-9 years with acute myeloid leukemia, due to receive a stem cell transplant. The sequencing used PBMCs, collected before TCRalphabeta/CD19-depleted stem cell transplant.

Written as DNA, the CDR3 is TGTGCCAGCAGCTTAATTCCGGGACAGGTCCTCAATCAGCCCCAGCATTTT. Residues: CASSLIPGQVLNQPQHF. V gene TRBV7-3 combines with J gene TRBJ1-5; TRBD1 matches at 8 bases. This CDR3 is 17 amino acids long. V shed 1 base, J shed 3 bases, and the junction held 8 bases outside the gene matches. Germline-derived CDR1 and CDR2 are SGHTA and FQGTGA. The full variable domain, completed using reference TRBV7-3 and TRBJ1-5, is GAGVSQTPSNKVTEKGKYVELRCDPISGHTALYWYRQSLGQGPEFLIYFQGTGAADDSGLPNDRFFAVRPEGSVSTLKIQRTERGDSAVYLCASSLIPGQVLNQPQHFGDGTRLSIL.